This TCR beta chain stems from a study of control samples from healthy donors and cancer patients. Per the germline V gene, CDR1 is MNHNY and CDR2 is SVGAGI (reference sequence). J was trimmed by 0 bases and V by 6 bases; bases with no gene match: 8. The CDR3 runs to 16 residues. Generated by immunoSEQ multiplex PCR, the TCRdb table keeps only in-frame clones and is missing some. The sample consists of some 120,000 clones, more than 75% of them appearing once. This receptor was taken from a man between 18 and 29 years old in good health. The sequenced material came from blood. The J gene is TRBJ1-3, the V gene TRBV6-6; 7 bases map to TRBD1. The CDR3 DNA is TGTGCCAGCAGACCATCCGGGACAGTCTCTGGAAACACCATATATTTT. Protein sequence: CASRPSGTVSGNTIYF.